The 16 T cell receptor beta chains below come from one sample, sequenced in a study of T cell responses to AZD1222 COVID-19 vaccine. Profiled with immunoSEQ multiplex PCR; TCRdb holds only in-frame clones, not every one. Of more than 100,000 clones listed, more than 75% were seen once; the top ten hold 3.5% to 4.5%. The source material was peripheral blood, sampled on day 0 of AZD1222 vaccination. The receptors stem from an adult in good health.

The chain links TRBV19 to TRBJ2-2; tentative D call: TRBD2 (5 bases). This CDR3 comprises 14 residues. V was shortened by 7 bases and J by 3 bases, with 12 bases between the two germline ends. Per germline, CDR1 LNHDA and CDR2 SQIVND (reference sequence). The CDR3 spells CASNRPGDTGELFF. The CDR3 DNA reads TGTGCCAGTAATCGGCCCGGGGACACCGGGGAGCTGTTTTTT.

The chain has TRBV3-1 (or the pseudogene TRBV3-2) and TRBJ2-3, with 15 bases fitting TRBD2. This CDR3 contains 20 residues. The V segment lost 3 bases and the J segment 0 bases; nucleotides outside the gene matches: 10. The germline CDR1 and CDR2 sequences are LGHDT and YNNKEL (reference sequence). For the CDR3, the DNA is TGTGCCAGCAGCCACTACGGACTAGCGGGGGGGCAGTTTAGCACAGATACGCAGTATTTT. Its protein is CASSHYGLAGGQFSTDTQYF.

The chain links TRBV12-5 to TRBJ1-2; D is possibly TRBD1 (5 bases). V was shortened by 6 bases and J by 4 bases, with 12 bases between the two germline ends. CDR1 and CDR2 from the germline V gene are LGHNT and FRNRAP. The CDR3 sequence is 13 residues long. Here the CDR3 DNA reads TGTGCTAGTGGCCGGGGCGGGATCTATGGCTACACCTTC. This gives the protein CASGRGGIYGYTF.

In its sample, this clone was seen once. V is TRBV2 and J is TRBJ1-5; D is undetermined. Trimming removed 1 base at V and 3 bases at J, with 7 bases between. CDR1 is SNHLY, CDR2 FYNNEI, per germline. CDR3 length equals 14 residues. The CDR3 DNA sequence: TGTGCCAGCAGTGAAGGGACCCTCAATCAGCCCCAGCATTTT. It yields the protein CASSEGTLNQPQHF.

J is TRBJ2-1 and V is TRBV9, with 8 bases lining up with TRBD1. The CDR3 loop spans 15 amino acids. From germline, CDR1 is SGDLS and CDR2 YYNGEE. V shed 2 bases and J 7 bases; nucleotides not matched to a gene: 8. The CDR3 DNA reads TGTGCCAGCAGCGTGATTGGACAGGGTGTGAATGAGCAGTTCTTC. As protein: CASSVIGQGVNEQFF.

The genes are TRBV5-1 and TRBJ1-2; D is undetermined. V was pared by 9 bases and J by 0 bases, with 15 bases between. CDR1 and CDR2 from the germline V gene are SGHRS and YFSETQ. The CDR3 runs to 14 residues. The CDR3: CATPRLRANYGYTF. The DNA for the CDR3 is TGCGCCACCCCAAGGCTGAGAGCTAACTATGGCTACACCTTC.

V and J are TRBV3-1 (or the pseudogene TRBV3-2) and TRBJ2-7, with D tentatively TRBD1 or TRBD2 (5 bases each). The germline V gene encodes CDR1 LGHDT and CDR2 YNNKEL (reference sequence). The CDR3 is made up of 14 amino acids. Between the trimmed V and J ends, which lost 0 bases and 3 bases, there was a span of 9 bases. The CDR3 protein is CASSQEGELYEQYF. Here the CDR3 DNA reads TGTGCCAGCAGCCAAGAGGGGGAACTCTACGAGCAGTACTTC.

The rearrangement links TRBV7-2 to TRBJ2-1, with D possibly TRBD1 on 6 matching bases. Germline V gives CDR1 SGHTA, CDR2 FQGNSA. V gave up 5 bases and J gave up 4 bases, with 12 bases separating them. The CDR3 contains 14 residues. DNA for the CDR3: TGTGCCAGCAGCCCCTACGGACAGTACAATGAGCAGTTCTTC. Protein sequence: CASSPYGQYNEQFF.

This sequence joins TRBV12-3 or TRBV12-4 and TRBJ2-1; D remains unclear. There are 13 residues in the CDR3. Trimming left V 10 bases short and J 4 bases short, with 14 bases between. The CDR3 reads CATGRRAYNEQFF. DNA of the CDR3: TGTGCCACCGGACGAAGGGCTTACAATGAGCAGTTCTTC.

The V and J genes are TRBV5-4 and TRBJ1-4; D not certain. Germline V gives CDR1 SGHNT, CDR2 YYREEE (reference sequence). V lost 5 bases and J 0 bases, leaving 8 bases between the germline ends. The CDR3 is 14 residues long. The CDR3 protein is CASSNGATNEKLFF. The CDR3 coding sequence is TGTGCCAGCAGTAACGGAGCAACTAATGAAAAACTGTTTTTT.

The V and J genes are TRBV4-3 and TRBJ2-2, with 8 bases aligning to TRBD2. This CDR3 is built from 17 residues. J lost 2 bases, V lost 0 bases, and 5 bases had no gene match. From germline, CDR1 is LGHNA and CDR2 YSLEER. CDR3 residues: CASSQDLGGGNTGELFF. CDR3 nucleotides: TGCGCCAGCAGCCAAGATCTCGGGGGGGGTAACACCGGGGAGCTGTTTTTT.

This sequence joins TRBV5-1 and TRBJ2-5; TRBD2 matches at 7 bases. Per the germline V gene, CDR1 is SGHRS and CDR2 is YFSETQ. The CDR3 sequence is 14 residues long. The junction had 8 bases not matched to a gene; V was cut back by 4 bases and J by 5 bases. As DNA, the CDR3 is TGCGCCAGCAGCCCAAGCGGGGTAAGGGAGACCCAGTACTTC. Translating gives CASSPSGVRETQYF.

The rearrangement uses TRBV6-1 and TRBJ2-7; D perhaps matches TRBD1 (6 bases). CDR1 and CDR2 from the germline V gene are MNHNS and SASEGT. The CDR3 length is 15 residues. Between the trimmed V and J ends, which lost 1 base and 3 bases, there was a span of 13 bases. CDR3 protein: CASSEGPGQYYEQYF. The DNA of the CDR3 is TGTGCCAGCAGTGAAGGGCCGGGACAATACTACGAGCAGTACTTC.

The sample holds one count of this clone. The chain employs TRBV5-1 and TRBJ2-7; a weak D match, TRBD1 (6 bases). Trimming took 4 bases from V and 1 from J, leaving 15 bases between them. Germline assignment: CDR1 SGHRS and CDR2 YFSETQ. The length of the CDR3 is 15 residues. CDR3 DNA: TGCGCCAGCAGCCGAGGACAGAGCCTATCCTACGAGCAGTACTTC. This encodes CASSRGQSLSYEQYF.

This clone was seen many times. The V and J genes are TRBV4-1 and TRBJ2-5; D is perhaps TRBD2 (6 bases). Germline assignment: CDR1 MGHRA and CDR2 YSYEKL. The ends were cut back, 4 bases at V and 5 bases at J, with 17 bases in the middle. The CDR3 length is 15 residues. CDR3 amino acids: CASSPSGDPRETQYF. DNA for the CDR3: TGCGCCAGCAGCCCTTCGGGGGACCCACGGGAGACCCAGTACTTC.

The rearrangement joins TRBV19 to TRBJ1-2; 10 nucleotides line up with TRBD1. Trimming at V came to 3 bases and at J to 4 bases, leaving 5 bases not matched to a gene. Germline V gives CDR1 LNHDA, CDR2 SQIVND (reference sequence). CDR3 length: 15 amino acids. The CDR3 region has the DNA TGTGCCAGTAGTATGGACAGGGGGGGGACCTATGGCTACACCTTC. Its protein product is CASSMDRGGTYGYTF.